These 4 T cell receptor beta chains were all obtained from the same sample, sequenced in a study of blood T cell repertoires in COVID-19. Using immunoSEQ multiplex PCR, the repertoire was profiled, and TCRdb retains in-frame clones only, with some absent. The sample holds some 110,000 clones, more than 75% seen once. Sequenced: peripheral blood. Receptor source: a man in his sixties or seventies with acute or convalescent COVID-19.

The J gene is TRBJ1-4, the V gene TRBV18; 10 positions match TRBD1. Germline V gives CDR1 KGHSH, CDR2 LQKENI. V lost 3 bases to trimming and J lost 8 bases; unmatched junction nucleotides: 12. CDR3 size: 17 residues. The DNA of the CDR3 is TGTGCCAGCTCACCCTTTCTGGGACAGGGGTTAGAGGAAAAACTGTTTTTT. This gives the protein CASSPFLGQGLEEKLFF.

This chain connects TRBV6-5 to TRBJ1-2; 9 bases align to TRBD1. The V gene's germline CDR1 is MNHEY and CDR2 SVGAGI. The CDR3 sequence is 16 residues long. The ends lost 2 bases at V and 3 bases at J; junction bases unmatched: 7. The CDR3 reads CASSYAGTGRDYGYTF. CDR3 nucleotides: TGTGCCAGCAGTTACGCCGGGACAGGGAGGGACTATGGCTACACCTTC.

The chain has TRBV21-1 and TRBJ2-3; no DNA check was done on the table's D call, TRBD2. TRBV21-1 is a pseudogene segment. This CDR3 has 15 residues. CDR3 DNA sequence: TGTGCCAGCAGCAAAGGTTCCACTAACACAGATACGCAGTATTTT. Its translation is CASSKGSTNTDTQYF.

The genes are TRBV29-1 and TRBJ2-3, with a tentative D call TRBD1 (5 bases). The CDR3 contains 13 residues. Trimming pared 2 bases from V and 3 bases from J, leaving 9 bases between. CDR1 is SQVTM, CDR2 ANQGSEA, per germline. The chain's CDR3 is CSVELKGTDTQYF. CDR3 nucleotide sequence: TGCAGCGTTGAATTAAAGGGGACAGATACGCAGTATTTT.